Detailed here is one TCR beta chain. Its antigen is unknown. This record comes from a study of T cell responses to AZD1222 COVID-19 vaccine. Across the whole study: Pooling covered second doses at about 4 or about 12 weeks.

The protocol was immunoSEQ multiplex PCR, while the TCRdb copy is restricted to in-frame clones and leaves out a portion. The table has around 79,000 clones, about 91% seen once. The CDR3 covers 14 residues. The V end lost 2 bases, the J end lost 10 bases, and 12 bases lay between the germline ends. The germline V gene has CDR1 SNHLY and CDR2 FYNNEI. Study results and caveats: Most donors were white British and more were female, and clonal diversity was possibly underestimated. Spike as a whole was targeted by vaccine-associated CD4 TCRs, dominant at 160-218 and 743-854.

This sequence was found in an adult in good health. J is TRBJ1-6 and V is TRBV2, with a tentative D call TRBD1 (5 bases). The material sequenced was peripheral blood, taken on day 0 of AZD1222 vaccination. The CDR3 DNA reads as TGTGCCAGCAGTGAATCGGGGCCACGGTCACCCCTCCACTTT. It specifies CASSESGPRSPLHF.